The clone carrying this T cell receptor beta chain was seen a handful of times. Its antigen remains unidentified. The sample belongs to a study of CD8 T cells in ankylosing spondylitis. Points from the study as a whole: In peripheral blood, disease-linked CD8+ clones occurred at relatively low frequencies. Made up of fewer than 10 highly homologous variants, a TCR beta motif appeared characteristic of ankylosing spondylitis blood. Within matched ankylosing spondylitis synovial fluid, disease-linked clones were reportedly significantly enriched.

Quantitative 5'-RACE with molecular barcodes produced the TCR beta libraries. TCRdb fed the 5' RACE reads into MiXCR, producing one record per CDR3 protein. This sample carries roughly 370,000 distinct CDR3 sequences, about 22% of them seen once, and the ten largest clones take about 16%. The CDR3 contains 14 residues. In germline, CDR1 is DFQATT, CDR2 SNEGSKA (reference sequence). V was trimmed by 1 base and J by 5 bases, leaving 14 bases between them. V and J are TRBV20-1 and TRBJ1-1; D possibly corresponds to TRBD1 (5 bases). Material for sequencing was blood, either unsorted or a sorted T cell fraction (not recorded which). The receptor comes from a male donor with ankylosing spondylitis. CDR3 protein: CSARGPGVRTEAFF. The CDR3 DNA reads TGCAGTGCTAGAGGGCCGGGGGTGAGAACTGAAGCTTTCTTT.